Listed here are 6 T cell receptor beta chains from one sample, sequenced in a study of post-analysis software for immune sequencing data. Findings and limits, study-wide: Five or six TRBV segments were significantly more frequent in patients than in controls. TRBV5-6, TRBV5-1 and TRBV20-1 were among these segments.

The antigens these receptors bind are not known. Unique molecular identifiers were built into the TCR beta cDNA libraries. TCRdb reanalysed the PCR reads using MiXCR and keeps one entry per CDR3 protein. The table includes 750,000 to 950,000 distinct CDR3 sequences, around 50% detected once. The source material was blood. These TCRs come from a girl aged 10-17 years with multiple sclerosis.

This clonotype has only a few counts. CDR3 DNA sequence: TGTGCCAGCAGTTTCCCCTCCGGCGACTATGGCTACACCTTC. Its protein is CASSFPSGDYGYTF. The V gene is TRBV6-6, the J gene TRBJ1-2; D unclear. The germline V gene encodes CDR1 MNHNY and CDR2 SVGAGI (reference sequence). The CDR3 runs to 14 residues. V shed 4 bases and J shed 3 bases, with 12 bases lying between them.

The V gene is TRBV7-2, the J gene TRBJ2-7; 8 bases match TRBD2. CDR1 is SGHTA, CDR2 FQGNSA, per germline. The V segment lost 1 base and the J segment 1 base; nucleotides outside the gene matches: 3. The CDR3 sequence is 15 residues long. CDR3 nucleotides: TGTGCCAGCAGCTTAGGAGCGGGGGAATCCTACGAGCAGTACTTC. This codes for CASSLGAGESYEQYF.

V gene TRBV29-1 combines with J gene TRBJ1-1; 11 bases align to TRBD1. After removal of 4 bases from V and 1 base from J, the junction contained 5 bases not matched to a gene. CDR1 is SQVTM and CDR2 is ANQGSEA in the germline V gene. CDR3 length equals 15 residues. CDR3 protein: CSVGRTGGWNTEAFF. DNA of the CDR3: TGCAGCGTTGGGAGGACAGGGGGCTGGAACACTGAAGCTTTCTTT.

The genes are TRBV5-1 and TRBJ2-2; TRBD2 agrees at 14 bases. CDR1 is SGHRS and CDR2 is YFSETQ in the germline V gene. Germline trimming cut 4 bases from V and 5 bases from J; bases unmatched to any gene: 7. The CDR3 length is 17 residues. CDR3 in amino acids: CASSRGLAGVRTGELFF. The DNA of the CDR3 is TGCGCCAGCAGCCGGGGACTAGCGGGAGTTCGAACCGGGGAGCTGTTTTTT.

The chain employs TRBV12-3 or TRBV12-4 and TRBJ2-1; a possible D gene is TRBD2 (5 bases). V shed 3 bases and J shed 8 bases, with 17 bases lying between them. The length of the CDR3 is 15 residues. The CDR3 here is CASSFDYSVGDEQFF. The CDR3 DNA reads TGTGCCAGCAGTTTTGACTATAGCGTCGGAGATGAGCAGTTCTTC.

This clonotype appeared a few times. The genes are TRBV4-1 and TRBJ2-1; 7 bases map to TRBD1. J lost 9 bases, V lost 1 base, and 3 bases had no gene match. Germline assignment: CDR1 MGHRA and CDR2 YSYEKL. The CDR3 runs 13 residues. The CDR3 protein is CASSQGQGVEQFF. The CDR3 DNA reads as TGCGCCAGCAGCCAAGGACAGGGAGTTGAGCAGTTCTTC.